This T cell receptor (beta chain) was captured by sequencing in a study of shared clonotypes between healthy human individuals. Notes on the study in general: In several donors, around 5.5% of naive CD4 clonotypes appeared in common.

This clone was recorded once. Its antigen is not known. The protocol was immunoSEQ multiplex PCR, while the TCRdb copy is restricted to in-frame clones and leaves out a portion. The sample yields more than 1 million clones, 75% to 85% seen once. Trimming pared 3 bases from V and 0 bases from J, leaving 12 bases between. The CDR3 has 15 residues. Germline V gives CDR1 SGHAT, CDR2 FQNNGV. The sequence derives from a man aged 18 to 35 in good health. Some clones in this sample may be carry-over from other donors' samples. The sequencing input was memory CD4+ T cells from PBMCs. Subset described: CD45RA-negative fraction. This sequence joins TRBV11-2 and TRBJ2-7; possibly TRBD1 or TRBD2 for D (5 bases each). CDR3: CASSFYGTGSYEQYF. As DNA, the CDR3 is TGTGCCAGCAGCTTCTATGGGACGGGCTCCTACGAGCAGTACTTC.